Sequencing of this T cell receptor (beta chain) was carried out in a study of cytomegalovirus exposure and HLA in healthy donors. Whole-study findings and limits: As a later analysis showed, a missense DCLRE1C variant was linked to trimming of TCR beta V- and J-genes. For most TCR beta V segments, an earlier analysis put the productive rate at about 87% or about 30% of the time. Among the CMV-associated chains, a few were confirmed in vitro as specific for CMV antigens. A later analysis by the authors found several of the most significant clusters apparently linked to common viral pathogens.

J was trimmed by 9 bases and V by 4 bases; bases with no gene match: 4. Germline CDR1 reads LGHNA; CDR2 reads YSLEER. The length of the CDR3 is 14 residues. Note on this clone: Its antigen is not known.

The study ran its PCR with 60 Vbeta and 13 Jbeta primers. Repertoires were generated with immunoSEQ multiplex PCR, while TCRdb's copy carries only in-frame clones and drops some. The sample holds around 150,000 clones; around 81% are singletons and the top ten take under 15%. Sequencing used PBMCs. The V and J genes are TRBV4-3 and TRBJ2-1; TRBD2 matches at 12 bases. The clonotype originates from a woman aged 45-60 years in good health and CMV-seronegative. The CDR3 loop reads CASSPLAGGPEQFF. The CDR3 region has the DNA TGCGCCAGCAGCCCACTAGCGGGAGGACCTGAGCAGTTCTTC.